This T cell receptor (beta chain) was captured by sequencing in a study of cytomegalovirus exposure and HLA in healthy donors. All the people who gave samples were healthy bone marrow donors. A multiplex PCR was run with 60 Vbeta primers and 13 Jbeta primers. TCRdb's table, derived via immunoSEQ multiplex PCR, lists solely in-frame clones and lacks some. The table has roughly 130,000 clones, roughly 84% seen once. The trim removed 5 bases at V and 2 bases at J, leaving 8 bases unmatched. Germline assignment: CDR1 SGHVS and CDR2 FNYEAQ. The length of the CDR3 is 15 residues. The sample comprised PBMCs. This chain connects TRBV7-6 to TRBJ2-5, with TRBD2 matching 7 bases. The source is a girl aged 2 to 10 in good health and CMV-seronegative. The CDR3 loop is CASSPVGGVQETQYF. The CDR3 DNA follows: TGTGCCAGCAGCCCTGTGGGAGGGGTTCAAGAGACCCAGTACTTC.